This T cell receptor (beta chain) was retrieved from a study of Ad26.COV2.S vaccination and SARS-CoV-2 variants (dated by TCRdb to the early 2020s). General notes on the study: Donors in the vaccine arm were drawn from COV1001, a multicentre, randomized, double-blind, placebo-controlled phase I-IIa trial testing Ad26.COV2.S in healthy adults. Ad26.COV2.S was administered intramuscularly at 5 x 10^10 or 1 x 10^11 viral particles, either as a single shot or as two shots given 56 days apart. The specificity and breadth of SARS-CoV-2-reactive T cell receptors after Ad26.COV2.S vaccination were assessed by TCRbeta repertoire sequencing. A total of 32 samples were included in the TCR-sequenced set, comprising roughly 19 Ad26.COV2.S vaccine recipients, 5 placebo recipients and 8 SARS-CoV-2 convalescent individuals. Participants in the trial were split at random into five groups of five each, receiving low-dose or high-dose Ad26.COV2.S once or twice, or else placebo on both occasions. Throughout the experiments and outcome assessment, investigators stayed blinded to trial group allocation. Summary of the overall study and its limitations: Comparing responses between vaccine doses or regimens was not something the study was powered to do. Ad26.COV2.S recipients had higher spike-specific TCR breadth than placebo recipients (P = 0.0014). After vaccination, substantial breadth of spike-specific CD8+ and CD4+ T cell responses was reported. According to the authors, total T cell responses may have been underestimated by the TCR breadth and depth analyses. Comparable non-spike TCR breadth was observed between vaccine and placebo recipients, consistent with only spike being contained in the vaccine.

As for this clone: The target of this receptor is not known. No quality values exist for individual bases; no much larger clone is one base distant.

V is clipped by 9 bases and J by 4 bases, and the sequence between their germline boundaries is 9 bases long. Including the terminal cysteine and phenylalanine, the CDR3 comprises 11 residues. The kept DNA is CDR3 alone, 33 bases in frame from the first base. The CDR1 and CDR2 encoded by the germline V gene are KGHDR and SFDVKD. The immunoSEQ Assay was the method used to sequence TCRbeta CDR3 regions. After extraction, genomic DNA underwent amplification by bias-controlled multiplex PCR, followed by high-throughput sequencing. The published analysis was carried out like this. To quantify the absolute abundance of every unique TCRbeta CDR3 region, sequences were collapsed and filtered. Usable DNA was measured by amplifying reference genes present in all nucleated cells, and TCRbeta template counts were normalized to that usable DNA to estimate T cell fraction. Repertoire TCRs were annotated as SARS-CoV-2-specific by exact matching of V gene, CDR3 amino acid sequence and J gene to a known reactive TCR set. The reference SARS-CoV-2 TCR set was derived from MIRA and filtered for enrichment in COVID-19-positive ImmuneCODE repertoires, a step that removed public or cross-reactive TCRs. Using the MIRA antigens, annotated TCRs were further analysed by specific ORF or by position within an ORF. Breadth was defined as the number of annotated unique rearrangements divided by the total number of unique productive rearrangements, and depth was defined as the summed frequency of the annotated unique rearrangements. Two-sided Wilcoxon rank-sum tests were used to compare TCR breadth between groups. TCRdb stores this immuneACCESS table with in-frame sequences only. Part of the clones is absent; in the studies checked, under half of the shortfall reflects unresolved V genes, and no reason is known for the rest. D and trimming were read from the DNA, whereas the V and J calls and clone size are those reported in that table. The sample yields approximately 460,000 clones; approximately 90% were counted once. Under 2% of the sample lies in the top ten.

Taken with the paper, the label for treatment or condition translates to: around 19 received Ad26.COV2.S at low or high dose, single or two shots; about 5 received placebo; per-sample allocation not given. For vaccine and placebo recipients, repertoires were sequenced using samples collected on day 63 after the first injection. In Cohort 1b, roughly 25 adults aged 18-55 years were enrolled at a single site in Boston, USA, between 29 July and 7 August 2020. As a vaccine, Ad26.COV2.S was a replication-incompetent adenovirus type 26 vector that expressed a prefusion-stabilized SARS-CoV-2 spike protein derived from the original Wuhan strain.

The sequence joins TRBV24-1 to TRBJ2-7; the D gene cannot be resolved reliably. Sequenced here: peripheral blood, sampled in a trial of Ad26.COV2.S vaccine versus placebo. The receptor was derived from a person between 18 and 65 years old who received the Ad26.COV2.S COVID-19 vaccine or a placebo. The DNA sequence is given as TGTGCCACCTCCCACGGGTACGAGCAGTACTTC. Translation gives CATSHGYEQYF.